A single TCR beta chain is shown here with its context. Its target is not known. Treatment of the sample: roughly 10-day PBMC culture with coronavirus spike peptide pools or control peptides (ViraFEST assay). Sequence data for DNA of cultured CD4+ T cells were generated by the Oncomine TCR Beta short-read assay. MiXCR was run by TCRdb on the PCR reads, yielding one entry per CDR3 protein. This table has about 12,000 distinct CDR3 sequences, approximately 62% appearing once. V was trimmed by 2 bases and J by 1 base, leaving 19 bases between them. Germline V gene sequence: CDR1 MDHEN, CDR2 SYDVKM. CDR3 length: 18 amino acids. This sample is drawn from a study of vaccination and CD4 T cells after COVID-19.

V is TRBV28 and J is TRBJ2-3; D is unresolved. The sequenced material came from CD4+ T cells from blood, cultured in vitro. The receptor comes from a human donor who had recovered from COVID-19. CDR3 coding DNA: TGTGCCAGCAGTTTAAGCCTACTTGTAGAGCCCGGCACAGATACGCAGTATTTT. Protein product: CASSLSLLVEPGTDTQYF.